The rows below give T cell receptor beta chains drawn from one sample of a study of T cells in Graves' hyperthyroidism and ophthalmopathy. TCRdb independently ran MiXCR on the multiplex PCR reads; one entry per CDR3 protein. The repertoire has 300,000 to 400,000 distinct CDR3 sequences, around 20% of them found once; the top ten carry around half. The source material was blood. The source of these receptors is a woman aged 45-60 years with Graves' hyperthyroidism. CDR3s include the opening cysteine and the closing phenylalanine or tryptophan. The order of the fields is V gene, D gene, J gene, clone size, CDR3 length, CDR3 DNA, CDR3 protein. A D gene is named only where the DNA matches it firmly. Size tells how often a clone was seen (once, few, many) or the class of an expanded clone, and some rows leave it out.

>TRBV20-1|-|TRBJ2-3|many|13
TGCAGTGCTAGAGATCAATGGGTAGATACGCAGTATTTT
CSARDQWVDTQYF
>TRBV6-2/TRBV6-3|-|TRBJ2-1|-|14
TGTGCCAGCAGGAAGATCGACTCCTACAATGAGCAGTTCTTC
CASRKIDSYNEQFF
>TRBV7-8|TRBD2|TRBJ2-5|-|15
TGTGCCAGCAGCTTAAGCGGGGGCTGGTCGGAGACCCAGTACTTC
CASSLSGGWSETQYF
>TRBV27|-|TRBJ2-3|-|15
TGTGCCAGCAGTCGTTTGGACAGCGTCACAGATACGCAGTATTTT
CASSRLDSVTDTQYF
>TRBV15|-|TRBJ2-3|many|14
TGTGCCACCAGAGGTCGGCTCGGCACAGATACGCAGTATTTT
CATRGRLGTDTQYF
>TRBV30|-|TRBJ1-1|-|14
TGTGCCTGTCATTCCAAGGGAATGAACACTGAAGCTTTCTTT
CACHSKGMNTEAFF
>TRBV20-1|TRBD1|TRBJ1-2|-|16
TGCAGTGCTAGAGGAATGTCCGGGACAGATCGGTATGGCTACACCTTC
CSARGMSGTDRYGYTF
>TRBV18|TRBD2|TRBJ2-7|-|14
TGTGCCAGCTCAGATTTAGCGGGAGTAAGCGAGCAGTACTTC
CASSDLAGVSEQYF
>TRBV7-3|-|TRBJ2-6|many|16
TGTGCCAGCAGCTTAAATCGGGGGCTTGGGGCCAACGTCCTGACTTTC
CASSLNRGLGANVLTF
>TRBV28|TRBD2|TRBJ2-7|many|14
TGTGCCACCGATAGCGGGCGCGGCTCCTACGAGCAGTACTTC
CATDSGRGSYEQYF
>TRBV2|-|TRBJ1-5|many|13
TGTGCCAGCAGCGCCGAAAGGGATCAGCCCCAGCATTTT
CASSAERDQPQHF
>TRBV7-9|-|TRBJ1-3|few|14
TGTGCCAGCAGCCCTTCGGCGGCTGGAAACACCATATATTTT
CASSPSAAGNTIYF
>TRBV20-1|TRBD2|TRBJ2-5|-|14
TGCAGTGCAACTAGCGGGGGACCCGGGAAGACCCAGTACTTC
CSATSGGPGKTQYF
>TRBV5-1|-|TRBJ2-7|-|14
TGCGCCAGCAGCGATAGTGGATTCTCCTACGAGCAGTACTTC
CASSDSGFSYEQYF
>TRBV6-1|-|TRBJ2-2|-|12
TGTGCCAGCACTACGTATGTCGGGGAGCTGTTTTTT
CASTTYVGELFF
>TRBV27|-|TRBJ2-4|-|15
TGTGCCAGCAGTGTTCTAGGGACAGCCAAAAACATTCAGTACTTC
CASSVLGTAKNIQYF
>TRBV5-1|-|TRBJ2-7|many|14
TGCGCCAGCAAGTCGTCACCGAGCTCCTACGAGCAGTACTTC
CASKSSPSSYEQYF
>TRBV7-2|-|TRBJ2-7|many|11
TGTGCCAGCAGCTTAAGAAGGGAGCAGTACTTC
CASSLRREQYF
>TRBV29-1|-|TRBJ1-2|many|12
TGCAGCGTTGAAAACAGGGTCGATACCTACACCTTC
CSVENRVDTYTF
>TRBV28|TRBD1|TRBJ2-3|-|16
TGTGCCAGCAGTAACCGACAGGGGATGTACACAGATACGCAGTATTTT
CASSNRQGMYTDTQYF
>TRBV2|-|TRBJ2-5|many|11
TGTGCCAGCAGTGTGGGGGAGACCCAGTACTTC
CASSVGETQYF
>TRBV13|-|TRBJ1-6|many|14
TGTGCCAGCAGCTTAGCAGGGGACAATTCACCCCTCCACTTT
CASSLAGDNSPLHF
>TRBV6-1|-|TRBJ1-3|-|15
TGTGCCAGCACCCTTAGGGAACACCGCGGAAACACCATATATTTT
CASTLREHRGNTIYF
>TRBV7-9|TRBD2|TRBJ2-1|-|17
TGTGCCAGCAGCCCTAATGGCGGGAGGGCGCTATACAATGAGCAGTTCTTC
CASSPNGGRALYNEQFF
>TRBV7-9|-|TRBJ1-6|-|12
TGTGCCAGTCGATGGCGAAATTCACCCCTCCACTTT
CASRWRNSPLHF
>TRBV15|-|TRBJ1-5|-|15
TGTGCCACCAGCAGAGATCCAGGCGGCAATCAGCCCCAGCATTTT
CATSRDPGGNQPQHF
>TRBV30|-|TRBJ2-7|-|18
TGTGCCTGGAGTTTGGACGGGGCCCCCCTTATAAACTCCTACGAGCAGTACTTC
CAWSLDGAPLINSYEQYF
>TRBV11-2|-|TRBJ2-7|-|15
TGTGCCAGCAGCTTAGGATACGGGGTGCCCTACGAGCAGTACTTC
CASSLGYGVPYEQYF
>TRBV27|TRBD2|TRBJ2-3|many|17
TGTGCCAGCAGTTTTATCGGTGCGGGAGGGGGTACAGATACGCAGTATTTT
CASSFIGAGGGTDTQYF
>TRBV7-2|-|TRBJ2-1|few|13
TGTGCCAGCAGCTTTGGCGGGTTAAAAAATTTGTTCTTC
CASSFGGLKNLFF
>TRBV10-3|-|TRBJ1-2|-|13
TGTGCCATCAGTGAGGCAGAATTTGATGGCTACACCTTC
CAISEAEFDGYTF
>TRBV10-3|-|TRBJ2-2|few|13
TGTGCCGCGGATTCAACAGCCACCGGGGAGCTGTTTTTT
CAADSTATGELFF
>TRBV5-6|-|TRBJ2-2|many|12
TGTGCCAGCAGTTGGAGCACCGGGGAGCTGTTTTTT
CASSWSTGELFF
>TRBV6-1|-|TRBJ2-3|many|14
TGTGCCAGCAGTGAAGACCCAAACACAGATACGCAGTATTTT
CASSEDPNTDTQYF
>TRBV25-1|TRBD1|TRBJ1-4|-|16
TGTGCCAGCAGTGTTAGACTGACAGGGGGAAATGAAAAACTGTTTTTT
CASSVRLTGGNEKLFF
>TRBV18|-|TRBJ1-1|many|15
TGTGCCAGCTCACCACCCCAACAGGGGAACACTGAAGCTTTCTTT
CASSPPQQGNTEAFF
>TRBV2|-|TRBJ2-5|few|13
TGTGCCAGCAAGTGGCAGGCGAAAGAGACCCAGTACTTC
CASKWQAKETQYF
>TRBV6-5|-|TRBJ2-5|few|11
TGTGCCAGCAGTCAACTCGACCGTGAATACTTC
CASSQLDREYF
>TRBV2|-|TRBJ1-2|-|13
TGTGCCAGCAGTTCTAATTTCGTACGAGGCTACACCTTC
CASSSNFVRGYTF
>TRBV5-1|-|TRBJ1-1|many|13
TGCGCCAGCAGCTTGCACGTGAACACTGAAGCTTTCTTT
CASSLHVNTEAFF
>TRBV29-1|-|TRBJ2-7|-|12
TGCAGCGTTGTATCTGCCGCCTACGAGCAGTACTTC
CSVVSAAYEQYF
>TRBV2|-|TRBJ2-6|many|17
TGTGCCAGCAGTGAAGGGCAGGCAGCTTCTGGGGCCAACGTCCTGACTTTC
CASSEGQAASGANVLTF
>TRBV2|TRBD1|TRBJ2-1|many|12
TGTGCCAGCAGTTGGACAGGGGCGGATGCGTTCTTC
CASSWTGADAFF
>TRBV13|-|TRBJ2-1|many|11
TGTGCCAGCACCAAACTGGGTGAGCAGTTCTTC
CASTKLGEQFF
>TRBV20-1|TRBD1|TRBJ2-1|many|16
TGCAGTGCTAGGAACCTCGGACAGGGAGGTTACAATGAGCAGTTCTTC
CSARNLGQGGYNEQFF
>TRBV14|-|TRBJ2-2|-|14
TGTGCCAGCAGCCATTTGGGTCGTGACGGGGAGCTGTTTTTT
CASSHLGRDGELFF